Detailed here is one T cell receptor (beta chain). This sample was taken from a study of blood T cell repertoires in COVID-19. Overall study: T cells, B-cell-depleted T cells, or PBMCs supplied cDNA or gDNA.

This CDR3 comprises 17 residues. Germline V gene lookup returns CDR1 LGHNT and CDR2 FRNRAP. V was clipped by 2 bases and J by 7 bases; unmatched bases: 11. TCRdb's copy holds only in-frame clones and misses some; the assay was immunoSEQ multiplex PCR. This sample has around 620,000 clones, with about 90% found just once. The sequencing input was peripheral blood. This TCR was recovered from a young woman with acute or convalescent COVID-19. This rearrangement joins TRBV12-5 to TRBJ1-6; 7 nucleotides agree with TRBD1. The CDR3 DNA follows: TGTGCTAGTGGTTTGTGGGAAGGGGGCACGTCAAATTCACCCCTCCACTTT. Protein: CASGLWEGGTSNSPLHF.